This T cell receptor beta chain was profiled in a study of cytomegalovirus exposure and HLA in healthy donors. Profiled with immunoSEQ multiplex PCR; TCRdb holds only in-frame clones, not every one. The data show 200,000 to 250,000 clones, about 86% seen once. This clone has just a few counts. No antigen is known for it. Among the approximately 130 subjects of the validation cohort, separate from the approximately 670-subject first cohort, were the donors. V trimming: 0 bases; J trimming: 6 bases; junction bases outside the gene matches: 10. There are 16 residues in the CDR3. Germline-derived CDR1 and CDR2 are LGHNA and YNFKEQ. Study-level findings and limits: Reports credit the classifier with highly specific, highly sensitive diagnosis of cytomegalovirus status. Subsequent analysis revealed that first-cohort TCR clusters tended to co-occur in the 120 or so validation repertoires.

The sequence was obtained from a woman between 18 and 29 years old in good health and CMV-seronegative. Material: PBMCs. The chain has TRBV4-2 and TRBJ2-7; 8 bases align to TRBD1. The CDR3, as DNA: TGTGCCAGCAGCCAAGAGGCCGGACAGGGTCCCCTCGAGCAGTACTTC. Its protein is CASSQEAGQGPLEQYF.